Sequencing of this T cell receptor (beta chain) was carried out in a study of siplizumab effects on memory and regulatory T cells. On this clone itself: As yet, its antigen is unknown.

Study-wide findings and caveats: The authors could not assign a naive or memory phenotype to roughly 75-96% of proliferating CD4+ or CD8+ clones. Unstimulated naive T cells seemed to show more diversity than memory cells did, and they also seemed to be among the major contributors to the alloresponse. Mappable CD4+ clones that were alloreactive averaged 68.8% Treg-derived with siplizumab versus roughly 25% in controls.

The CDR3 covers 13 residues. The germline CDR1 and CDR2 sequences are SQVTM and ANQGSEA. V trimming: 5 bases; J trimming: 1 base; junction bases outside the gene matches: 1. The repertoire was sequenced with immunoSEQ multiplex PCR; TCRdb's copy has only in-frame clones and lacks some. This repertoire shows around 45,000 clones, more than 85% found once; its top ten account for 0.35%. For a few donor pairs, CD4+ naive/memory and CD8+ naive/effector-memory/TEMRA unstimulated subsets were also sequenced. The genes are TRBV29-1 and TRBJ1-1; the match to TRBD1 covers 10 bases. Sequencing used naive CD8+ T cells sorted from blood. The origin of this receptor is a human donor in good health. This CDR3 is CSVRTGGNTEAFF. CDR3 nucleotides: TGCAGCGTTAGGACAGGGGGGAACACTGAAGCTTTCTTT.